The T cell receptor (beta chain) under discussion was sequenced for a study of response to subunit inactivated influenza vaccine. Study results and limitations: Authors proposed each seasonal influenza vaccination draws in few new T cells.

TCRdb re-analysed the RT-PCR reads in MiXCR, keeping a single row per CDR3 protein. This sample has a few hundred thousand distinct CDR3 sequences; 13% to 15% occur once, and the top ten carry around 10%. Notes on this clonotype: Its target is unknown.

The V gene's germline CDR1 is MNHEY and CDR2 SVGEGT. The CDR3 length is 13 residues. The V and J ends lost 8 bases and 0 bases respectively, with 8 bases between them. This specimen was PBMCs from blood, taken 11 to 12 days after vaccination. This chain joins TRBV6-2 or TRBV6-3 and TRBJ1-5, with D uncertain. The TCR sequence derives from a man between 50 and 59 years old who received an inactivated influenza vaccine. This CDR3 is CASAGYSNQPQHF. In DNA form, the CDR3 reads TGTGCCAGCGCGGGCTATAGCAATCAGCCCCAGCATTTT.